This T cell receptor beta chain came from a study of T cells in Graves' hyperthyroidism and ophthalmopathy. This clonotype was detected a few times. Deletions cut 3 bases from V and 4 bases from J, with 13 bases between. Germline V gene sequence: CDR1 DFQATT, CDR2 SNEGSKA (reference sequence). The CDR3 extends over 13 amino acids. Amplification yielded TCR beta CDR3 regions, with RNA transcripts as the source. An initial round of RT-PCR targeting the TCR CDR3 relied on the HTBI primer set. A single record per CDR3 protein comes from TCRdb applying MiXCR to the multiplex PCR reads. The table lists 400,000 to 550,000 distinct CDR3 sequences, about 24% of them singletons, with 11% in the top ten.

The rearrangement uses TRBV20-1 and TRBJ2-7; D might be TRBD1 or TRBD2, each matching 6 bases. The sequenced material came from blood. The TCR comes from a woman younger than 45 with Graves' ophthalmopathy. The CDR3, as DNA: TGCAGTGCTAGTACGGGGGCCGTGTACGAGCAGTACTTC. Translation: CSASTGAVYEQYF.